One and the same sample provided the 5 T cell receptor beta chains below, sequenced in a study of blood T cell repertoires in COVID-19. The method was immunoSEQ multiplex PCR; TCRdb's version includes in-frame clones alone and lacks a portion of them. The data show approximately 70,000 clones, around 82% seen once. The sequencing sample was made of peripheral blood. These receptors all stem from an older woman with acute or convalescent COVID-19.

This sequence joins TRBV24-1 and TRBJ2-3; the D is unclear. The length of the CDR3 is 14 residues. Germline assignment: CDR1 KGHDR and CDR2 SFDVKD. The V end was cut by 3 bases, the J end by 1 base, with 7 bases between. DNA for the CDR3: TGTGCCACCAGTGATGCGGATGGCACAGATACGCAGTATTTT. The encoded protein is CATSDADGTDTQYF.

The V gene is TRBV19, the J gene TRBJ2-2; D remains ambiguous. This CDR3 is 16 amino acids long. The V gene's germline CDR1 is LNHDA and CDR2 SQIVND (reference sequence). With 1 base removed from V and 3 bases from J, the gap between germline ends came to 12 bases. The CDR3, as DNA: TGTGCCAGTAGTATAGTTACCCTAGGCGACACCGGGGAGCTGTTTTTT. As protein: CASSIVTLGDTGELFF.

This chain links TRBV5-4 with TRBJ2-7, with 10 bases fitting TRBD1. CDR3 length: 15 amino acids. Trimming cost V 4 bases and J 1 base; bases outside gene matches: 5. Germline-derived CDR1 and CDR2 are SGHNT and YYREEE (reference sequence). CDR3 DNA: TGTGCCAGCAGCACACGGACAGGGGGTTCCTACGAGCAGTACTTC. This translates into CASSTRTGGSYEQYF.

This clone has just a few counts. The rearrangement links TRBV4-1 to TRBJ1-2, with D possibly matching TRBD1 (5 bases). The CDR3 runs 14 residues. Trimming left V 1 base short and J 3 bases short, with 9 bases between. Germline CDR1 is MGHRA and CDR2 is YSYEKL. The CDR3 is CASSQVVGDYGYTF. Written as DNA, the CDR3 is TGCGCCAGCAGCCAAGTCGTAGGGGACTATGGCTACACCTTC.

This chain links TRBV11-2 with TRBJ1-2, with 12 positions matching TRBD1. The CDR3 spans 17 residues. The V and J ends lost 6 bases and 4 bases, in that order; junction bases with no gene match: 12. In germline, CDR1 is SGHAT, CDR2 FQNNGV. This chain's CDR3 is CASRSPGQGARSYGYTF. CDR3 DNA sequence: TGTGCCAGCAGGTCGCCGGGACAGGGGGCGCGTAGCTATGGCTACACCTTC.